Following are 32 T cell receptor beta chains from one sample sequenced in a study of blood T cell repertoires in COVID-19 (dated by TCRdb to 2019 to 2021). Library construction relied on the immunoSEQ multiplex PCR assay. TCRdb took this table from immuneACCESS and kept in-frame rearrangements with V and J called. Such tables lack part of the clones; where checked against another copy, unresolved V genes explain under half of the gap, and the rest is unexplained. The sample data list approximately 300,000 clones, and approximately 91% of these were observed just once. The biggest ten clones account for about 11% of the sample. The sample was peripheral blood. Receptors were obtained from a woman in her 30s with COVID-19, enrolled during active disease.

V is TRBV28 and J is TRBJ2-1; 9 bases fit TRBD2. This CDR3 is built from 15 residues. Germline assignment: CDR1 MDHEN and CDR2 SYDVKM. The V and J ends lost 7 bases and 6 bases, in that order; junction bases with no gene match: 10. CDR3 in amino acids: CASTRPGLASNEQFF. The CDR3 bases are TGTGCCAGCACCCGGCCGGGACTAGCATCCAATGAGCAGTTCTTC. Supplemented by reference TRBV28 and TRBJ2-1, the full variable domain reads DVKVTQSSRYLVKRTGEKVFLECVQDMDHENMFWYRQDPGLGLRLIYFSYDVKMKEKGDIPEGYSVSREKKERFSLILESASTNQTSMYLCASTRPGLASNEQFFGPGTRLTVL.

The chain links TRBV5-1 to TRBJ2-3; the D gene is possibly TRBD2 (6 bases). The CDR3 is 17 amino acids. V gave up 1 base and J gave up 2 bases, with 17 bases separating them. In germline, CDR1 is SGHRS, CDR2 YFSETQ. The CDR3 reads CASSLTPQRANTDTQYF. The CDR3 DNA follows: TGCGCCAGCAGCTTGACCCCCCAGCGGGCCAACACAGATACGCAGTATTTT.

This clone was recorded a few times. J is TRBJ2-3 and V is TRBV6-6, with 7 bases matching TRBD2. The CDR3 contains 13 residues. V shed 6 bases and J 7 bases; nucleotides not matched to a gene: 7. Germline values: CDR1 MNHNY, CDR2 SVGAGI (reference sequence). The CDR3 DNA is TGTGCCAGCAGGGAGTTAGCGGGCAATACGCAGTATTTT. Amino acids: CASRELAGNTQYF.

The chain couples TRBV9 to TRBJ2-2, with 7 nucleotides matching TRBD1. The junction had 6 bases not matched to a gene; V was cut back by 1 base and J by 6 bases. Germline CDR1 and CDR2: SGDLS and YYNGEE. There are 15 residues in the CDR3. The CDR3 DNA reads as TGTGCCAGCAGCGTAAGCGACAGGGTGGCCGGGGAGCTGTTTTTT. Protein product: CASSVSDRVAGELFF.

This clone was found once. This sequence joins TRBV6-4 and TRBJ1-1, with 9 bases aligning to TRBD1. From germline, CDR1 is MRHNA and CDR2 SNTAGT. After removal of 6 bases from V and 0 bases from J, the junction contained 5 bases not matched to a gene. The CDR3 is 15 amino acids. CDR3 DNA sequence: TGTGCCAGCAGGGGGACAGGGCCGTTGAACACTGAAGCTTTCTTT. It codes for CASRGTGPLNTEAFF.

This rearrangement joins TRBV28 to TRBJ2-1; D unclear. V was cut by 3 bases and J by 11 bases, with 8 bases left in between. The CDR3 loop spans 11 amino acids. From germline, CDR1 is MDHEN and CDR2 SYDVKM. The CDR3 region has the DNA TGTGCCAGCAGTTTGAGGCGGCAGCAGTTCTTC. Translation: CASSLRRQQFF.

This rearrangement joins TRBV5-5 to TRBJ2-7; D is perhaps TRBD1 (6 bases). The ends were cut back, 3 bases at V and 4 bases at J, with 8 bases in the middle. The germline V gene has CDR1 SGHKS and CDR2 YYEKEE (reference sequence). This CDR3 spans 12 amino acids. CDR3 in amino acids: CASSSRGYEQYF. The CDR3 nucleotides read TGTGCCAGCAGCTCCAGGGGTTACGAGCAGTACTTC.

This clone was seen once. The chain combines TRBV27 with TRBJ2-7; D possibly corresponds to TRBD2 (6 bases). Germline CDR1 is MNHEY and CDR2 is SMNVEV (reference sequence). Trimming took 1 base from V and 4 from J, leaving 17 bases between them. This CDR3 contains 16 residues. The CDR3 spells CASSLWGTGEGYEQYF. CDR3 nucleotide sequence: TGTGCCAGCAGTTTATGGGGGACGGGAGAAGGATACGAGCAGTACTTC.

This clone turned up a few times. The chain is built from TRBV28 and TRBJ2-7; the D gene is possibly TRBD1 (6 bases). The CDR3 runs to 12 residues. Per the germline V gene, CDR1 is MDHEN and CDR2 is SYDVKM. V dropped 7 bases and J dropped 3 bases, with 10 bases sitting between them. DNA for the CDR3: TGTGCCAGCACCGGACAGAACTACGAGCAGTACTTC. Translating gives CASTGQNYEQYF.

V gene TRBV3-1 (or the pseudogene TRBV3-2) combines with J gene TRBJ1-1, with TRBD1 identical over 7 bases. The junction had 7 bases not matched to a gene; V was cut back by 2 bases and J by 4 bases. The CDR3 is 15 residues long. Per germline, CDR1 LGHDT and CDR2 YNNKEL (reference sequence). CDR3 region: CASSQSPGQSTEAFF. The DNA of the CDR3 is TGTGCCAGCAGCCAATCCCCGGGACAGAGCACTGAAGCTTTCTTT.

This clone was seen once. The chain joins TRBV2 to TRBJ2-3, with 7 bases fitting TRBD2. Germline V CDR1 and CDR2: SNHLY, FYNNEI. The V gene end was trimmed by 6 bases and the J gene end by 2 bases; junction bases not matched to a gene: 5. The length of the CDR3 is 14 residues. DNA of the CDR3: TGTGCCAGCAGACTAGCGTGGAACACAGATACGCAGTATTTT. Residues: CASRLAWNTDTQYF.

The count of this clone is one. The rearrangement joins TRBV7-6 to TRBJ2-1; 11 nucleotides agree with TRBD2. Trimming cost V 3 bases and J 11 bases; bases outside gene matches: 15. The CDR3 spans 17 residues. Per germline, CDR1 SGHVS and CDR2 FNYEAQ. In nucleotides, the CDR3 is TGTGCCAGCAGCTTCCCCGATGCCGGGACTAGCGGACCTAAGCAGTTCTTC. It translates to CASSFPDAGTSGPKQFF.

The V gene is TRBV5-4, the J gene TRBJ2-1, with D possibly being TRBD2 (6 bases). The CDR3 loop spans 13 amino acids. Germline V lookup: CDR1 SGHNT, CDR2 YYREEE (reference sequence). Between the trimmed V and J ends, which lost 6 bases and 9 bases, there was a span of 16 bases. The CDR3 here is CASNYGRRGEQFF. The DNA of the CDR3 is TGTGCCAGCAACTACGGGAGACGGGGTGAGCAGTTCTTC.

The chain combines TRBV14 with TRBJ1-2; D is possibly TRBD1 (6 bases). The CDR3 sequence is 15 residues long. Germline V gene data show CDR1 as SGHDN and CDR2 as FVKESK. The V end was cut by 4 bases, the J end by 3 bases, with 15 bases between. CDR3 in amino acids: CASSPRRDIHYGYTF. The CDR3 bases are TGTGCCAGCAGCCCAAGACGGGACATACACTATGGCTACACCTTC.

The J gene is TRBJ2-2, the V gene TRBV10-1, with D possibly TRBD2 on 5 matching bases. Per germline, CDR1 WNHNN and CDR2 SYGVQD (reference sequence). The V gene lost 2 bases and the J gene lost 7 bases, with 17 bases spanning the gap. The CDR3 extends over 16 amino acids. CDR3 DNA: TGCGCCAGCAGTGAGAGGTCCCCAGGAGGCGGCGGGGAGCTGTTTTTT. This sequence encodes CASSERSPGGGGELFF.

This clone was seen just once. The rearrangement joins TRBV14 to TRBJ1-1, with 8 nucleotides matching TRBD1. J lost 1 base, V lost 2 bases, and 6 bases had no gene match. CDR1 and CDR2 (germline): SGHDN, FVKESK. The CDR3 sequence is 16 residues long. The CDR3 DNA follows: TGTGCCAGCAGCCAACCAGGGGGCGCTTGGAACACTGAAGCTTTCTTT. This sequence encodes CASSQPGGAWNTEAFF.

This clone came up once. The chain has TRBV5-4 and TRBJ1-6; tentatively, D is TRBD1 (6 bases). From germline, CDR1 is SGHNT and CDR2 YYREEE (reference sequence). V gave up 4 bases and J gave up 8 bases, with 16 bases separating them. The CDR3 spans 15 residues. CDR3 residues: CASSPWGGLDSPLHF. The CDR3 DNA reads TGTGCCAGCAGCCCGTGGGGGGGGCTGGATTCACCCCTCCACTTT.

In its sample, this clone was seen once. This chain uses TRBV3-1 (or the pseudogene TRBV3-2) with TRBJ2-2, with D unclear. Per the germline V gene, CDR1 is LGHDT and CDR2 is YNNKEL (reference sequence). The CDR3 totals 11 residues. Trimming stripped 6 bases from V and 7 bases from J, with 6 bases between. The CDR3, as DNA: TGTGCCAGCAGTCTAAACGGGGAGCTGTTTTTT. It specifies CASSLNGELFF.

The V gene is TRBV6-2 or TRBV6-3, the J gene TRBJ2-5, with TRBD1 identical over 9 bases. The CDR3 has 17 amino acids. V dropped 2 bases and J dropped 9; count of bases not matched to a gene: 16. Germline CDR1 reads MNHEY; CDR2 reads SVGEGT. The CDR3 bases are TGTGCCAGCAGTTACCCACGGGACAGGGAAGCTACAACGGCCCAGTACTTC. It is translated as CASSYPRDREATTAQYF.

This clone appeared a single time. This chain connects TRBV5-4 to TRBJ2-4; D is unresolved. This CDR3 has 14 residues. Germline CDR1 SGHNT, CDR2 YYREEE (reference sequence). With 3 bases removed from V and 0 bases from J, the gap between germline ends came to 7 bases. CDR3 amino acids: CASSSTGAKNIQYF. In DNA form, the CDR3 reads TGTGCCAGCAGCTCGACGGGAGCCAAAAACATTCAGTACTTC.

The rearrangement links TRBV6-1 to TRBJ2-3, with 7 bases that match TRBD2. Losses at the gene ends were 4 bases for V and 2 bases for J; bases not matched to a gene: 3. Germline V gene sequence: CDR1 MNHNS, CDR2 SASEGT. This CDR3 comprises 14 residues. The DNA for the CDR3 is TGTGCCAGCAGTGCAGCGGGGCTCACAGATACGCAGTATTTT. It encodes CASSAAGLTDTQYF.

This clone was observed once. J is TRBJ2-7 and V is TRBV9; TRBD1 matches 9 bases. The CDR3 sequence is 14 residues long. The V and J ends lost 1 base and 5 bases, in that order; junction bases with no gene match: 4. Germline CDR1 and CDR2: SGDLS and YYNGEE. CDR3 DNA: TGTGCCAGCAGCGTACGGGACAGGGACCACGAGCAGTACTTC. It encodes CASSVRDRDHEQYF.

The chain carries TRBV11-1 and TRBJ2-1; TRBD2 agrees at 8 bases. CDR3 length equals 14 residues. The ends lost 5 bases at V and 10 bases at J; junction bases unmatched: 10. Germline V CDR1 and CDR2: SGHAT, FQDESV (reference sequence). The CDR3 sequence is CASSTQLAGYEQFF. The CDR3 coding sequence is TGTGCCAGCAGCACCCAGCTAGCGGGTTACGAGCAGTTCTTC.

V is TRBV4-3 and J is TRBJ2-7; a weak D match, TRBD1 (6 bases). This CDR3 comprises 14 residues. Per the germline V gene, CDR1 is LGHNA and CDR2 is YSLEER. Trimming removed 4 bases at V and 5 bases at J, with 15 bases between. The DNA for the CDR3 is TGCGCCAGCAGCCCCCAGGGGCAGGGCCACGAGCAGTACTTC. Its translation is CASSPQGQGHEQYF.

The chain links TRBV7-8 to TRBJ1-2, with 8 bases that match TRBD1. Trimming removed 3 bases from V and 8 bases from J; junction bases left unmatched: 8. Germline CDR1 reads SGHVS; CDR2 reads FQNEAQ. The CDR3 sequence is 14 residues long. The CDR3 DNA reads TGTGCCAGCAGCTTCGTCAGGGGGCTGGTCGGCTACACCTTC. Encoded protein: CASSFVRGLVGYTF.

The J gene is TRBJ2-4, the V gene TRBV5-1; tentative D call: TRBD1 (6 bases). V was pared by 1 base and J by 5 bases, with 13 bases between. Germline loops: CDR1 SGHRS, CDR2 YFSETQ. The CDR3 has 15 amino acids. The CDR3 DNA reads TGCGCCAGCAGCTTGATTCAGGGGCCCCAAAACATTCAGTACTTC. Amino acids: CASSLIQGPQNIQYF.

The J gene is TRBJ2-7, the V gene TRBV11-2; 9 nucleotides line up with TRBD1. Germline CDR1 and CDR2: SGHAT and FQNNGV. The CDR3 sequence is 16 residues long. V shed 5 bases and J 0 bases; nucleotides not matched to a gene: 8. CDR3 sequence: CASSPNRDRDSYEQYF. CDR3 DNA: TGTGCCAGCAGCCCCAACCGGGACAGGGACTCCTACGAGCAGTACTTC.

The gene calls are TRBV27 and TRBJ2-2; 9 nucleotides line up with TRBD2. Trimming removed 11 bases from V and 6 bases from J; junction bases left unmatched: 13. The CDR3 contains 15 residues. The germline V gene encodes CDR1 MNHEY and CDR2 SMNVEV (reference sequence). The CDR3 coding sequence is TGTGCCTCGGCAAGGCCTAGCGGGATCCCCGGGGAGCTGTTTTTT. Amino acids: CASARPSGIPGELFF.

The chain is built from TRBV3-1 (or the pseudogene TRBV3-2) and TRBJ1-4, with D possibly being TRBD1 (5 bases). Germline V gives CDR1 LGHDT, CDR2 YNNKEL (reference sequence). Trimming removed 4 bases from V and 8 bases from J, with 14 bases in between. This CDR3 is 14 amino acids long. CDR3 amino acids: CASSLGQGKEKLFF. In DNA, the CDR3 is TGTGCCAGCAGCCTAGGACAAGGGAAAGAAAAACTGTTTTTT.

V gene TRBV5-4 combines with J gene TRBJ1-2, with D uncertain. Germline values: CDR1 SGHNT, CDR2 YYREEE (reference sequence). Trimming shortened V by 1 base and J by 2 bases, and 6 bases separated the two germline ends. The CDR3 is made up of 13 amino acids. The CDR3 nucleotides read TGTGCCAGCAGCTTGTCAGGAAACTATGGCTACACCTTC. Its protein product is CASSLSGNYGYTF.

The J gene is TRBJ2-3, the V gene TRBV5-4; D unclear. The CDR3 runs to 14 residues. Germline CDR1 reads SGHNT; CDR2 reads YYREEE (reference sequence). Trimming shortened V by 3 bases and J by 0 bases, and 8 bases separated the two germline ends. In DNA, the CDR3 is TGTGCCAGCAGCTCCAGACTGAGCACAGATACGCAGTATTTT. This codes for CASSSRLSTDTQYF.

V usage is TRBV4-2 and J usage is TRBJ2-5; the D gene is possibly TRBD2 (5 bases). Trimming cost V 2 bases and J 4 bases, with 11 bases left between them. This CDR3 has 14 residues. CDR1 and CDR2 (germline): LGHNA, YNFKEQ. CDR3 bases: TGTGCCAGCAGCCAACTAGCCTGGGTAGAGACCCAGTACTTC. As protein: CASSQLAWVETQYF.